Listed here are 30 T cell receptor beta chains from one sample, sequenced in a study of shared clonotypes between healthy human individuals. This table comes from immunoSEQ multiplex PCR, and its TCRdb copy is limited to in-frame clones, with some not included. The sample includes some 2.4 million clones, approximately 93% of them seen just once. Sequenced material: naive CD4+ T cells from PBMCs. Described subset: CD45RA+ positively selected. The source is a man aged 18 to 30 in good health. Some clones in this sample may be carry-over from other donors' samples.

This chain uses TRBV7-3 with TRBJ2-1; perhaps TRBD2 as D (5 bases). Per germline, CDR1 SGHTA and CDR2 FQGTGA. The CDR3 loop spans 15 amino acids. Trimming took 3 bases from V and 0 from J, leaving 9 bases between them. The CDR3 is CASSFGGPSYNEQFF. Here the CDR3 DNA reads TGTGCCAGCAGCTTTGGCGGGCCCTCCTACAATGAGCAGTTCTTC.

CDR3 nucleotide sequence: TGTGCCAGCAGTTTAGGGGGCAGAATTAACTACGAGCAGTACTTC. Encoded protein: CASSLGGRINYEQYF. The V and J genes are TRBV28 and TRBJ2-7; D perhaps matches TRBD1 (6 bases). Germline lookup yields CDR1 MDHEN and CDR2 SYDVKM. The CDR3 loop spans 15 amino acids. The germline V and J ends were trimmed by 2 bases and 3 bases, with 14 bases remaining between them.

V usage is TRBV5-1 and J usage is TRBJ2-1; the D gene is possibly TRBD2 (6 bases). Germline CDR1 SGHRS, CDR2 YFSETQ. The CDR3 consists of 15 residues. V was shortened by 4 bases and J by 6 bases, with 17 bases between the two germline ends. The CDR3 spells CASSPGVGGPNEQFF. The CDR3 DNA sequence: TGCGCCAGCAGCCCGGGGGTAGGAGGGCCCAATGAGCAGTTCTTC.

The rearrangement joins TRBV18 to TRBJ1-4; 7 bases are a match to TRBD1. Germline V gene sequence: CDR1 KGHSH, CDR2 LQKENI. V lost 2 bases to trimming and J lost 8 bases; unmatched junction nucleotides: 8. The CDR3 has 15 amino acids. In nucleotides, the CDR3 is TGTGCCAGCTCACCAACTCAGGGGGGCGGAGAAAAACTGTTTTTT. Its translation is CASSPTQGGGEKLFF.

The rearrangement uses TRBV9 and TRBJ1-3; D is possibly TRBD1 (6 bases). The CDR3 sequence is 16 residues long. CDR1 is SGDLS, CDR2 YYNGEE, per germline. V gave up 4 bases and J gave up 0 bases, with 14 bases separating them. In DNA form, the CDR3 reads TGTGCCAGCAGCAAAGACGGGGGCCACTCTGGAAACACCATATATTTT. Translation gives CASSKDGGHSGNTIYF.

The V call is TRBV19, the J call TRBJ2-1; TRBD2 agrees at 14 bases. CDR1 and CDR2 (germline): LNHDA, SQIVND (reference sequence). The CDR3 runs 15 residues. J lost 9 bases, V lost 9 bases, and 10 bases had no gene match. CDR3 in amino acids: CASRLAGGPFIEQFF. For the CDR3, the DNA is TGTGCCAGCAGACTAGCGGGAGGGCCGTTCATTGAGCAGTTCTTC.

The chain employs TRBV18 and TRBJ1-4; unclear D gene. The germline V gene encodes CDR1 KGHSH and CDR2 LQKENI. The CDR3 is 14 residues long. V was trimmed by 3 bases and J by 7 bases, leaving 12 bases between them. CDR3 region: CASSPVDQAEKLFF. CDR3 nucleotides: TGTGCCAGCTCACCGGTGGATCAGGCTGAAAAACTGTTTTTT. Based on the CDR3 plus reference TRBV18 and TRBJ1-4, the full variable domain is NAGVMQNPRHLVRRRGQEARLRCSPMKGHSHVYWYRQLPEEGLKFMVYLQKENIIDESGMPKERFSAEFPKEGPSILRIQQVVRGDSAAYFCASSPVDQAEKLFFGSGTQLSVL.

V gene TRBV4-1 combines with J gene TRBJ2-7; perhaps TRBD1 as D (5 bases). V lost 4 bases to trimming and J lost 1 base, with 11 bases between them. The CDR3 totals 14 residues. Germline V gives CDR1 MGHRA, CDR2 YSYEKL. DNA of the CDR3: TGCGCCAGCAGCCGCAGCACAGGATCCTACGAGCAGTACTTC. It is translated as CASSRSTGSYEQYF.

The chain links TRBV30 to TRBJ1-2; 9 bases line up with TRBD1. This CDR3 region has 14 residues. Germline V CDR1 and CDR2: GTSNPN, SVGIG (reference sequence). The ends lost 2 bases at V and 3 bases at J; junction bases unmatched: 4. As DNA, the CDR3 is TGTGCCTGGAGTCTCACAGGGGGCTACTATGGCTACACCTTC. It specifies CAWSLTGGYYGYTF.

The chain joins TRBV10-3 to TRBJ2-1; D possibly corresponds to TRBD1 (6 bases). From germline, CDR1 is ENHRY and CDR2 SYGVKD. The V gene lost 6 bases and the J gene lost 12 bases, with 21 bases spanning the gap. The CDR3 spans 14 residues. CDR3 sequence (DNA): TGTGCCATCAGGGGGGACACCGGACTTAGGGGGCAGTTCTTC. It translates to CAIRGDTGLRGQFF.

The chain links TRBV27 to TRBJ2-1; weak D call: TRBD2 (5 bases). V lost 3 bases, J lost 2 bases, and 14 bases lay in between. The CDR3 spans 16 residues. CDR1 and CDR2 from the germline V gene are MNHEY and SMNVEV (reference sequence). The CDR3 spells CASSFRGESTYNEQFF. CDR3 nucleotide sequence: TGTGCCAGCAGTTTCCGGGGAGAATCGACCTACAATGAGCAGTTCTTC.

This clone was observed a single time. The chain is built from TRBV25-1 and TRBJ1-5, with D unclear. The CDR3 is made up of 15 amino acids. V was pared by 1 base and J by 6 bases, with 13 bases between. Germline V gives CDR1 MGHDK, CDR2 SYGVNS. CDR3 region: CASSEFLPLTQPQHF. The CDR3 DNA reads TGTGCCAGCAGTGAATTTTTGCCGCTGACTCAGCCCCAGCATTTT.

About this clone itself: This sample also contains other DNA sequences that code for the same CDR3. This chain joins TRBV19 and TRBJ2-3; perhaps TRBD2 as D (5 bases). CDR1 and CDR2 (germline): LNHDA, SQIVND (reference sequence). The germline V and J ends were trimmed by 3 bases and 5 bases, with 12 bases remaining between them. The CDR3 totals 14 residues. The chain's CDR3 is CASSIGLAGDTQYF. The CDR3 bases are TGTGCCAGTAGTATCGGGCTAGCTGGAGATACGCAGTATTTT.

V gene TRBV11-2 combines with J gene TRBJ2-3, with TRBD2 matching over 8 bases. This CDR3 has 17 amino acids. V lost 5 bases to trimming and J lost 3 bases; unmatched junction nucleotides: 13. The germline V gene encodes CDR1 SGHAT and CDR2 FQNNGV. The CDR3 region is CASSRFVGTRGTDTQYF. CDR3 bases: TGTGCCAGCAGCCGGTTCGTAGGGACTAGAGGTACAGATACGCAGTATTTT.

CDR3 nucleotides: TGTGCCAGCAGCGCGACAGGGGAATTCCCCTACGAGCAGTACTTC. This encodes CASSATGEFPYEQYF. The rearrangement links TRBV6-4 to TRBJ2-7; 8 bases agree with TRBD1. In germline, CDR1 is MRHNA, CDR2 SNTAGT. Trimming took 6 bases from V and 2 from J; bases not matched to a gene: 9. The CDR3 sequence is 15 residues long.

The CDR3 here is CAWSPYRPGRELNTEAFF. As DNA, the CDR3 is TGTGCCTGGAGTCCTTACCGTCCGGGACGTGAATTGAACACTGAAGCTTTCTTT. The gene calls are TRBV30 and TRBJ1-1, with D maybe TRBD1 (5 bases). The CDR3 totals 18 residues. Trimming cost V 2 bases and J 0 bases, with 22 bases left between them. Germline loops: CDR1 GTSNPN, CDR2 SVGIG (reference sequence).

The chain is built from TRBV28 and TRBJ2-7, with 9 bases matching TRBD2. Trimming removed 5 bases from V and 3 bases from J; junction bases left unmatched: 8. The CDR3 is 15 residues long. CDR1 and CDR2 from the germline V gene are MDHEN and SYDVKM. The CDR3 nucleotides read TGTGCCAGCAGTCTCTGGGGTAGCGGGAGCTACGAGCAGTACTTC. Translated: CASSLWGSGSYEQYF.

The rearrangement joins TRBV28 to TRBJ1-1, with 9 nucleotides matching TRBD1. J was trimmed by 2 bases and V by 2 bases; bases with no gene match: 3. The CDR3 has 15 residues. Looked up from germline, CDR1 is MDHEN and CDR2 is SYDVKM. The CDR3, as DNA: TGTGCCAGCAGTTTAGGGGGACAGGGTAACACTGAAGCTTTCTTT. Translated: CASSLGGQGNTEAFF.

The chain is built from TRBV4-1 and TRBJ2-2; D may be TRBD2 (5 bases). This CDR3 region has 18 residues. V dropped 0 bases and J dropped 6 bases, with 20 bases sitting between them. Germline values: CDR1 MGHRA, CDR2 YSYEKL. The CDR3 DNA follows: TGCGCCAGCAGCCAAGACTATAGTGGGTGGGCTAGCCCCGGGGAGCTGTTTTTT. Protein: CASSQDYSGWASPGELFF.

As regards this clone: Other DNA sequences in this sample translate to the same CDR3. This chain connects TRBV5-1 to TRBJ2-3, with unresolved D. The length of the CDR3 is 13 residues. With 3 bases removed from V and 3 bases from J, the gap between germline ends came to 8 bases. Germline-derived CDR1 and CDR2 are SGHRS and YFSETQ. For the CDR3, the DNA is TGCGCCAGCAGCTCCCTCATGACAGATACGCAGTATTTT. Amino acids: CASSSLMTDTQYF.

This clone was counted a single time. The chain couples TRBV7-9 to TRBJ2-7; either TRBD1 or TRBD2 may supply D (5 bases each). V dropped 8 bases and J dropped 3 bases, with 11 bases sitting between them. Looked up from germline, CDR1 is SEHNR and CDR2 is FQNEAQ (reference sequence). The CDR3 spans 12 residues. CDR3 bases: TGTGCCAGCCGTGGGACGTACTACGAGCAGTACTTC. Its protein product is CASRGTYYEQYF.

This rearrangement joins TRBV28 to TRBJ2-5; D not resolved. There are 12 residues in the CDR3. Trimming took 5 bases from V and 5 from J, leaving 9 bases between them. The germline V gene has CDR1 MDHEN and CDR2 SYDVKM. CDR3: CASSQLRETQYF. CDR3 in DNA: TGTGCCAGCAGTCAATTACGGGAGACCCAGTACTTC.

V usage is TRBV28 and J usage is TRBJ1-2; D is uncertain. V lost 7 bases to trimming and J lost 6 bases, with 15 bases between them. Looked up from germline, CDR1 is MDHEN and CDR2 is SYDVKM. The length of the CDR3 is 13 residues. This CDR3 is CASTQTPVNGYTF. In nucleotides, the CDR3 is TGTGCCAGCACCCAGACCCCAGTAAATGGCTACACCTTC.

This chain links TRBV5-1 with TRBJ1-4; D is uncertain. From germline, CDR1 is SGHRS and CDR2 YFSETQ. V was cut by 4 bases and J by 1 base, with 11 bases left in between. This CDR3 is built from 15 residues. The CDR3 region has the DNA TGCGCCAGCAGCCGTCAAGCGGAAACTAATGAAAAACTGTTTTTT. Translated, it gives CASSRQAETNEKLFF.

The chain combines TRBV15 with TRBJ1-1; 7 bases agree with TRBD1. Germline V gives CDR1 LNHNV, CDR2 YYDKDF (reference sequence). This CDR3 region has 12 residues. The junction had 3 bases not matched to a gene; V was cut back by 5 bases and J by 6 bases. The DNA of the CDR3 is TGTGCCACCAGCGTCGGACAGGCTGAAGCTTTCTTT. This gives the protein CATSVGQAEAFF.

V is TRBV30 and J is TRBJ1-2, with D tentatively TRBD1 (6 bases). From germline, CDR1 is GTSNPN and CDR2 SVGIG (reference sequence). Trimming took off 2 bases at V and 3 bases at J, with 13 bases between the two ends. The CDR3 extends over 14 amino acids. The CDR3: CAWSRGGWDYGYTF. The DNA for the CDR3 is TGTGCCTGGAGTAGGGGGGGCTGGGACTATGGCTACACCTTC.

The genes are TRBV28 and TRBJ1-5; tentatively, D is TRBD1 (5 bases). V was shortened by 4 bases and J by 0 bases, with 10 bases between the two germline ends. This CDR3 is built from 15 residues. Germline lookup yields CDR1 MDHEN and CDR2 SYDVKM. The CDR3 here is CASSSTDHSNQPQHF. The DNA of the CDR3 is TGTGCCAGCAGTTCGACAGACCATAGCAATCAGCCCCAGCATTTT.

The chain links TRBV18 to TRBJ1-1; 8 nucleotides agree with TRBD1. The CDR3 totals 16 residues. CDR1 KGHSH and CDR2 LQKENI come from the germline V gene. Trimming removed 3 bases from V and 2 bases from J; junction bases left unmatched: 8. CDR3 sequence reads: CASSPQTGAGNTEAFF. The CDR3, as DNA: TGTGCCAGCTCACCCCAGACAGGGGCCGGAAACACTGAAGCTTTCTTT. Full variable domain (outside the CDR3, taken from reference TRBV18 and TRBJ1-1): NAGVMQNPRHLVRRRGQEARLRCSPMKGHSHVYWYRQLPEEGLKFMVYLQKENIIDESGMPKERFSAEFPKEGPSILRIQQVVRGDSAAYFCASSPQTGAGNTEAFFGQGTRLTVV.

The V call is TRBV5-6, the J call TRBJ2-2; weak D call: TRBD1 (5 bases). This CDR3 is built from 15 residues. CDR1 and CDR2 from the germline V gene are SGHDT and YYEEEE. V dropped 3 bases and J dropped 4 bases, with 13 bases sitting between them. CDR3 loop: CASSSDRVFTGELFF. The CDR3, as DNA: TGTGCCAGCAGCTCTGACAGAGTGTTCACCGGGGAGCTGTTTTTT.

This clone was counted a single time. The chain has TRBV2 and TRBJ1-2, with D unclear. Germline-derived CDR1 and CDR2 are SNHLY and FYNNEI. Trimming pared 4 bases from V and 4 bases from J, leaving 10 bases between. The CDR3 extends over 13 amino acids. The CDR3 is CASSALSVYGYTF. The CDR3 nucleotides are TGTGCCAGCAGTGCTCTATCAGTCTATGGCTACACCTTC.